These 23 T cell receptor beta chains came from one sample sequenced in a study of T cells expressing NK-cell markers (dated by TCRdb to 2020 to 2021). Libraries were constructed by 5' RACE. Instrument on record: Illumina HiSeq 2000. The reads were reprocessed in TCRdb, with one entry per CDR3 protein sequence and no accompanying DNA. The sample table records 350,000 to 400,000 distinct CDR3 sequences. Approximately 11% of the sample belongs to the ten largest clones. The sequenced sample was blood T cells: a sorted CD56 or NKG2C T cell subset, CD4+ or CD8+ T cells, or bulk PBMC T cells (not recorded which). These receptors were taken from a woman in her 50s in good health. Donor details come from another sample of the same person, matched by shared clones.

CDR3 in amino acids: CATRRTVLVSSYNEQFF. The V gene is TRBV10-3, the J gene TRBJ2-1; the TCRdb D gene call, TRBD2, has no DNA to confirm it. Germline V gives CDR1 ENHRY, CDR2 SYGVKD. The CDR3 has 17 residues.

The chain joins TRBV2 to TRBJ2-1; absent DNA, TCRdb's TRBD2 call cannot be checked. The V gene's germline CDR1 is SNHLY and CDR2 FYNNEI. CDR3 length equals 15 residues. This CDR3 is CASSEQRGSYNEQFF.

The J gene is TRBJ2-3, the V gene TRBV7-9; absent DNA, TCRdb's TRBD1 call cannot be checked. The CDR3 has 18 residues. Germline-derived CDR1 and CDR2 are SEHNR and FQNEAQ (reference sequence). The CDR3 here is CASTSPQGTGESPDTQYF.

The genes are TRBV20-1 and TRBJ2-3; TCRdb reports TRBD2, a call that lacks DNA to check it against. CDR3 size: 14 residues. Germline V gene lookup returns CDR1 DFQATT and CDR2 SNEGSKA (reference sequence). The CDR3 loop reads CSARLAGGPSSQYF.

The J gene is TRBJ2-5, the V gene TRBV29-1; the TCRdb call, TRBD1, lacks DNA for checking. The CDR3 runs to 13 residues. The germline CDR1 and CDR2 sequences are SQVTM and ANQGSEA. The CDR3: CSVLTGAGETQYF.

The rearrangement links TRBV11-1 to TRBJ1-3; the TCRdb call, TRBD1, lacks DNA for checking. This CDR3 comprises 15 residues. Germline lookup yields CDR1 SGHAT and CDR2 FQDESV (reference sequence). CDR3 region: CASSPKAQVGNTIYF.

The chain couples TRBV5-1 to TRBJ2-5; as DNA is missing, the TRBD2 call by TCRdb cannot be tested. CDR1 is SGHRS and CDR2 is YFSETQ in the germline V gene. CDR3 length: 17 amino acids. This CDR3 reads CASSLGVGLAGEETQYF.

The chain is built from TRBV2 and TRBJ1-1; TCRdb's assignment of TRBD1 cannot be checked, as there is no DNA. The CDR3 is made up of 14 amino acids. Germline CDR1 is SNHLY and CDR2 is FYNNEI. The CDR3 spells CASSERGYIREAFF.

The CDR3 region is CSADRTSGSGDEQFF. The chain has TRBV20-1 and TRBJ2-1; the D gene TCRdb calls, TRBD2, cannot be checked with no DNA. Germline CDR1 is DFQATT and CDR2 is SNEGSKA (reference sequence). The CDR3 extends over 15 amino acids.

V usage is TRBV20-1 and J usage is TRBJ2-7; the TRBD1 assignment by TCRdb is unverifiable without DNA. The CDR3 spans 15 residues. The germline CDR1 and CDR2 sequences are DFQATT and SNEGSKA (reference sequence). The chain's CDR3 is CSASPLAGATYEQYF.

This chain links TRBV20-1 with TRBJ2-5; TCRdb names TRBD2, which stays unverified in the absence of DNA. The CDR3 totals 16 residues. CDR1 is DFQATT and CDR2 is SNEGSKA in the germline V gene (reference sequence). CDR3 sequence: CSASPIAGVIIGTQYF.

The V and J genes are TRBV29-1 and TRBJ2-7. The CDR3 runs to 13 residues. From germline, CDR1 is SQVTM and CDR2 ANQGSEA. The CDR3 reads CSVEGKGSYEQYF.

The V call is TRBV12-3 or TRBV12-4, the J call TRBJ2-5; checking the TCRdb D call of TRBD2 is not possible without DNA. CDR3 length: 16 residues. CDR3: CASSPGTSGRQETQYF.

The chain joins TRBV7-8 to TRBJ2-1; TCRdb's D call, TRBD1, is unchecked because there is no DNA. This CDR3 has 12 residues. Per the germline V gene, CDR1 is SGHVS and CDR2 is FQNEAQ. CDR3 sequence reads: CASSLGVGEQFF.

This chain links TRBV15 with TRBJ2-1; TCRdb calls TRBD2, which cannot be checked without DNA. The CDR3 has 15 residues. The V gene's germline CDR1 is LNHNV and CDR2 YYDKDF (reference sequence). The CDR3 region is CATSRSRSGRGEQFF.

V usage is TRBV5-1 and J usage is TRBJ2-2; without DNA, the TCRdb call of TRBD1 cannot be checked. Per germline, CDR1 SGHRS and CDR2 YFSETQ. The CDR3 contains 18 residues. CDR3 amino acids: CASSAGTGGITNTGELFF. The full variable domain, in which reference TRBV5-1 and TRBJ2-2 provide the parts outside the CDR3, is KAGVTQTPRYLIKTRGQQVTLSCSPISGHRSVSWYQQTPGQGLQFLFEYFSETQRNKGNFPGRFSGRQFSNSRSEMNVSTLELGDSALYLCASSAGTGGITNTGELFFGEGSRLTVL.

The rearrangement joins TRBV12-3 or TRBV12-4 to TRBJ2-1; with no DNA, the TCRdb D assignment of TRBD1 cannot be verified. The length of the CDR3 is 14 residues. The CDR3 is CASSPGPVGNEQFF.

The rearrangement uses TRBV3-1 and TRBJ2-7. This CDR3 has 13 amino acids. CDR1 is LGHDT and CDR2 is YNNKEL in the germline V gene (reference sequence). CDR3 loop: CASSQVWAYEQYF.

The gene calls are TRBV19 and TRBJ1-1; TCRdb lists TRBD1, though no DNA is available to test this call. The CDR3 is 16 residues long. Germline V gene sequence: CDR1 LNHDA, CDR2 SQIVND (reference sequence). The CDR3 region is CASSIDQYGTGEEAFF.

The chain carries TRBV12-3 or TRBV12-4 and TRBJ2-1. CDR3 length: 13 amino acids. The CDR3 reads CASKRLSYNEQFF.

This chain links TRBV29-1 with TRBJ2-5; TCRdb names TRBD1, which stays unverified in the absence of DNA. The CDR3 contains 13 residues. The germline CDR1 and CDR2 sequences are SQVTM and ANQGSEA. The CDR3 is CSVTRGPRETQYF.

V gene TRBV14 combines with J gene TRBJ1-1. CDR3 length: 14 amino acids. The germline V gene has CDR1 SGHDN and CDR2 FVKESK. This CDR3 is CASSQDFGDTEAFF.

The J gene is TRBJ2-1, the V gene TRBV20-1; the D call of TRBD1 rests on TCRdb alone, since no DNA is present to check it. There are 17 residues in the CDR3. CDR1 and CDR2 (germline): DFQATT, SNEGSKA (reference sequence). CDR3 amino acids: CSARTTAQESSYNEQFF.